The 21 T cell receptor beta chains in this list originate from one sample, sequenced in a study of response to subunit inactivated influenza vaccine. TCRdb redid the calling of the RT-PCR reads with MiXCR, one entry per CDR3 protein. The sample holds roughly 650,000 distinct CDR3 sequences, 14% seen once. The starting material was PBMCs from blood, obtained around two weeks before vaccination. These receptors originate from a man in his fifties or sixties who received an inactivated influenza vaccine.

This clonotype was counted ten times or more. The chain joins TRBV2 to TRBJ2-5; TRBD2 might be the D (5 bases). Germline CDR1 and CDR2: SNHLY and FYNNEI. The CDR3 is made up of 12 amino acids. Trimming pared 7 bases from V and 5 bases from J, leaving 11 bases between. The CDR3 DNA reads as TGTGCCAGCAAAGCCGGCGGGGAGACCCAGTACTTC. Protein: CASKAGGETQYF.

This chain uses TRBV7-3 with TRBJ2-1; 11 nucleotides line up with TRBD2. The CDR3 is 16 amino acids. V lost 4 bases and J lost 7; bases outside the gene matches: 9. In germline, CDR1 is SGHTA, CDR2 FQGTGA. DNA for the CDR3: TGTGCCAGCAGCTCCCGGGGTAGCGGGAGGGGTAATGAGCAGTTCTTC. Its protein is CASSSRGSGRGNEQFF.

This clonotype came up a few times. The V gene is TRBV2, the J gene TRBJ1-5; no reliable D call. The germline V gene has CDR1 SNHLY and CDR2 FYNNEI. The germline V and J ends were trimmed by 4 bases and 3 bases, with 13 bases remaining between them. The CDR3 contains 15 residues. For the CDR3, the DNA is TGTGCCAGCAGTGCTGCAGATATACTCAATCAGCCCCAGCATTTT. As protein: CASSAADILNQPQHF.

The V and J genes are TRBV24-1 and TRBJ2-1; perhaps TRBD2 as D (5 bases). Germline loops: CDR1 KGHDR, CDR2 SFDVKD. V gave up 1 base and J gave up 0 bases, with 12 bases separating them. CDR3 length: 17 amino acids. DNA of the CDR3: TGTGCCACCAGTGATTTCGGGGATTGGGGCTCCTACAATGAGCAGTTCTTC. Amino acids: CATSDFGDWGSYNEQFF.

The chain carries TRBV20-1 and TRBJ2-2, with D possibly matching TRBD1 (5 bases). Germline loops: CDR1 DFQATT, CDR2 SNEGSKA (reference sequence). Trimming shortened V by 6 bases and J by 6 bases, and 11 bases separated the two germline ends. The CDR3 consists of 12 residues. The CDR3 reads CSARRQSGELFF. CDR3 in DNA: TGCAGTGCCCGACGACAGTCCGGGGAGCTGTTTTTT.

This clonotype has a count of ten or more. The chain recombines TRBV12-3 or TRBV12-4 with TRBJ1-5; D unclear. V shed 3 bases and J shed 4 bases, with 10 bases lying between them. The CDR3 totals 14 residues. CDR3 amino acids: CASSFEGGNQPQHF. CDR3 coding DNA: TGTGCCAGCAGTTTTGAGGGTGGAAATCAGCCCCAGCATTTT.

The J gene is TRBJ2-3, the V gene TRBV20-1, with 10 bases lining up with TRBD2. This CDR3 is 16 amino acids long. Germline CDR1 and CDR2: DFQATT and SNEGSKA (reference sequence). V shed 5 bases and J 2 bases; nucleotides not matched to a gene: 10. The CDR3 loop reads CSAQQLAGDNTDTQYF. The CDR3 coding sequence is TGCAGTGCTCAACAGCTAGCGGGAGATAACACAGATACGCAGTATTTT.

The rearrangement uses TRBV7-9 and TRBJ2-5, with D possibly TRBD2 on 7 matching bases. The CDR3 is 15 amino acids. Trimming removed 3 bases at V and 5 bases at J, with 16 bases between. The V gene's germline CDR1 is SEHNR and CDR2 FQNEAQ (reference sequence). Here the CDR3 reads CASSFGGGAVETQYF. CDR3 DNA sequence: TGTGCCAGCAGCTTCGGTGGGGGGGCCGTGGAGACCCAGTACTTC.

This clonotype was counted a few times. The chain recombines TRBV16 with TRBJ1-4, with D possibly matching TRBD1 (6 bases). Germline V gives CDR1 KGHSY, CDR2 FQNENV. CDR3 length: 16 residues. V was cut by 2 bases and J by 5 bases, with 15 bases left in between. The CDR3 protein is CASSQDPTGANEKLFF. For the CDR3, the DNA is TGTGCCAGCAGCCAAGACCCCACGGGGGCCAATGAAAAACTGTTTTTT.

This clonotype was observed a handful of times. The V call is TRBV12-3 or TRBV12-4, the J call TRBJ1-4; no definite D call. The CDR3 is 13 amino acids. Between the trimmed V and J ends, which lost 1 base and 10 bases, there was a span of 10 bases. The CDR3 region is CASSLGQFAKLFF. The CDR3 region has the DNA TGTGCCAGCAGTTTAGGGCAGTTTGCAAAACTGTTTTTT.

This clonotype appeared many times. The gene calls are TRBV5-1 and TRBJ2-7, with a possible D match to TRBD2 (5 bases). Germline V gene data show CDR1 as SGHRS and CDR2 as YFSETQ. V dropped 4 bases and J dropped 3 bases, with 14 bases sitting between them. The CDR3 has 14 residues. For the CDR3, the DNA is TGCGCCAGCAGCGCGGGTCAAGGTGTCTACGAGCAGTACTTC. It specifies CASSAGQGVYEQYF.

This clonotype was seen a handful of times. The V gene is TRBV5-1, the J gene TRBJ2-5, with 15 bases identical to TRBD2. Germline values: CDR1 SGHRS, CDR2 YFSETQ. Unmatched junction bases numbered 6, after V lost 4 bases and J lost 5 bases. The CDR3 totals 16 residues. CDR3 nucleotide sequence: TGCGCCAGCAGCACTGGACTAGCGGGAGGGCCTGAGACCCAGTACTTC. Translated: CASSTGLAGGPETQYF.

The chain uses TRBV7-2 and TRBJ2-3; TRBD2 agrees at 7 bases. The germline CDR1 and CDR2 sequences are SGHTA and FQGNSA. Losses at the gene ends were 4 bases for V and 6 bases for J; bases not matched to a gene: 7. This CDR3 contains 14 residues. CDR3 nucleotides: TGTGCCAGCAGCTCCAGCGGGGTGCGGGATACGCAGTATTTT. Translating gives CASSSSGVRDTQYF.

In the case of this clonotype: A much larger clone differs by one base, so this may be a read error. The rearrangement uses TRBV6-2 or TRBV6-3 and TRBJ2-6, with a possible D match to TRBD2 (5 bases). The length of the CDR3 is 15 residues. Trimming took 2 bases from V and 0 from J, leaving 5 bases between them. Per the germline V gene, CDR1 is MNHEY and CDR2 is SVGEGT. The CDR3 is CASSYEGSGANVLTF. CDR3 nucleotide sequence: TGTGCCAGCAGTTACGAGGGCTCTGGGGCCAACGTCCTGACTTTC.

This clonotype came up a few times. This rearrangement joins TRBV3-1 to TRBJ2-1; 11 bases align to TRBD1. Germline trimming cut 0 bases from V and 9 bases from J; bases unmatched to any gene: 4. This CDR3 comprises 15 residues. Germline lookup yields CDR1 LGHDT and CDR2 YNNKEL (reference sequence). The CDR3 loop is CASSQDWGQGGEQFF. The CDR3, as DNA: TGTGCCAGCAGCCAAGATTGGGGACAGGGGGGTGAGCAGTTCTTC.

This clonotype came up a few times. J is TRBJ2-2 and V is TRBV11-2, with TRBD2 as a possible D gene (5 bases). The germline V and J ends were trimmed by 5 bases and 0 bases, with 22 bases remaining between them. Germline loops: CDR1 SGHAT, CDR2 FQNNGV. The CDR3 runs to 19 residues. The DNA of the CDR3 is TGTGCCAGCAGCCCCTATCCTGCGAGGGCCCCATCGAACACCGGGGAGCTGTTTTTT. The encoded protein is CASSPYPARAPSNTGELFF.

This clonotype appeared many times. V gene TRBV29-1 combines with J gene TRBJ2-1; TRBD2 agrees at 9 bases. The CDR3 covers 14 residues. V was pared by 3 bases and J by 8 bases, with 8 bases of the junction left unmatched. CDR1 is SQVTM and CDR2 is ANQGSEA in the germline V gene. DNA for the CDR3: TGCAGCGTTGATCCGGTAGCGGGAGACCATGAGCAGTTCTTC. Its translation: CSVDPVAGDHEQFF.

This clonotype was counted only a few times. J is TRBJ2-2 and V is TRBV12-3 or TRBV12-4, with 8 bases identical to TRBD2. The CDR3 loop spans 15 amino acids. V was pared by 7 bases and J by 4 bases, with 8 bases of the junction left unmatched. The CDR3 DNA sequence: TGTGCCAGCACCATCGGACTAGCCGTCACCGGGGAGCTGTTTTTT. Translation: CASTIGLAVTGELFF.

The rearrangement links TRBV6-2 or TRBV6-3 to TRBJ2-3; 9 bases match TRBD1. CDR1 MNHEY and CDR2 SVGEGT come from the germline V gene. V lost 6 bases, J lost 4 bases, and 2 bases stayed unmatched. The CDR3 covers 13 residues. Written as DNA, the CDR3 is TGTGCCAGCAGGACAGGGGGTCCAGATACGCAGTATTTT. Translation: CASRTGGPDTQYF.

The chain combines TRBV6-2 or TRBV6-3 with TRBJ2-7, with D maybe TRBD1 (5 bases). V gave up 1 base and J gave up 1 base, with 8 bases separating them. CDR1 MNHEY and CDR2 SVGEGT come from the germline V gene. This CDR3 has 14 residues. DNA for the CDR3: TGTGCCAGCAGTTACTGGCAGGGTTCCTACGAGCAGTACTTC. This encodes CASSYWQGSYEQYF.

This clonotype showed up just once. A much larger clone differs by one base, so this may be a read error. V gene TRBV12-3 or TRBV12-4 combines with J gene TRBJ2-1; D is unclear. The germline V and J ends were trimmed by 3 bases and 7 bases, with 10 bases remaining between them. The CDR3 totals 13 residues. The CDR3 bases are TGTGCCAGCAGTTTTGGACGGAAGAATGAGCAGTTCTTC. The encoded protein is CASSFGRKNEQFF.